The sequence of this T cell receptor (beta chain) was determined in a study of blood T cell repertoires in COVID-19. Study-wide background: The United States, Italy and Spain were the sources of the acute and convalescent COVID-19 samples. T cells, B-cell-depleted T cells, or PBMCs provided the cDNA or gDNA that served as material.

In the authors' workflow: Reference gene primer amplification gave nucleated cell count estimates. Assay: immunoSEQ multiplex PCR; the TCRdb copy retains only in-frame clones and omits some. The V and J calls and clone size come from that table; D and trimming were worked out from the DNA. The data hold roughly 59,000 clones, with approximately 80% observed a single time. The CDR3 extends over 14 amino acids. V shed 5 bases, J shed 1 base, and the junction held 5 bases outside the gene matches. CDR1 SQVTM and CDR2 ANQGSEA come from the germline V gene. The gene calls are TRBV29-1 and TRBJ2-1, with 7 bases aligning to TRBD2. This receptor was obtained from a woman aged 80 or older with acute or convalescent COVID-19. The sequenced sample was peripheral blood. The CDR3 DNA reads as TGCAGCGTTCTGGGAGGGCAGTCCTACAATGAGCAGTTCTTC. Its translation: CSVLGGQSYNEQFF.